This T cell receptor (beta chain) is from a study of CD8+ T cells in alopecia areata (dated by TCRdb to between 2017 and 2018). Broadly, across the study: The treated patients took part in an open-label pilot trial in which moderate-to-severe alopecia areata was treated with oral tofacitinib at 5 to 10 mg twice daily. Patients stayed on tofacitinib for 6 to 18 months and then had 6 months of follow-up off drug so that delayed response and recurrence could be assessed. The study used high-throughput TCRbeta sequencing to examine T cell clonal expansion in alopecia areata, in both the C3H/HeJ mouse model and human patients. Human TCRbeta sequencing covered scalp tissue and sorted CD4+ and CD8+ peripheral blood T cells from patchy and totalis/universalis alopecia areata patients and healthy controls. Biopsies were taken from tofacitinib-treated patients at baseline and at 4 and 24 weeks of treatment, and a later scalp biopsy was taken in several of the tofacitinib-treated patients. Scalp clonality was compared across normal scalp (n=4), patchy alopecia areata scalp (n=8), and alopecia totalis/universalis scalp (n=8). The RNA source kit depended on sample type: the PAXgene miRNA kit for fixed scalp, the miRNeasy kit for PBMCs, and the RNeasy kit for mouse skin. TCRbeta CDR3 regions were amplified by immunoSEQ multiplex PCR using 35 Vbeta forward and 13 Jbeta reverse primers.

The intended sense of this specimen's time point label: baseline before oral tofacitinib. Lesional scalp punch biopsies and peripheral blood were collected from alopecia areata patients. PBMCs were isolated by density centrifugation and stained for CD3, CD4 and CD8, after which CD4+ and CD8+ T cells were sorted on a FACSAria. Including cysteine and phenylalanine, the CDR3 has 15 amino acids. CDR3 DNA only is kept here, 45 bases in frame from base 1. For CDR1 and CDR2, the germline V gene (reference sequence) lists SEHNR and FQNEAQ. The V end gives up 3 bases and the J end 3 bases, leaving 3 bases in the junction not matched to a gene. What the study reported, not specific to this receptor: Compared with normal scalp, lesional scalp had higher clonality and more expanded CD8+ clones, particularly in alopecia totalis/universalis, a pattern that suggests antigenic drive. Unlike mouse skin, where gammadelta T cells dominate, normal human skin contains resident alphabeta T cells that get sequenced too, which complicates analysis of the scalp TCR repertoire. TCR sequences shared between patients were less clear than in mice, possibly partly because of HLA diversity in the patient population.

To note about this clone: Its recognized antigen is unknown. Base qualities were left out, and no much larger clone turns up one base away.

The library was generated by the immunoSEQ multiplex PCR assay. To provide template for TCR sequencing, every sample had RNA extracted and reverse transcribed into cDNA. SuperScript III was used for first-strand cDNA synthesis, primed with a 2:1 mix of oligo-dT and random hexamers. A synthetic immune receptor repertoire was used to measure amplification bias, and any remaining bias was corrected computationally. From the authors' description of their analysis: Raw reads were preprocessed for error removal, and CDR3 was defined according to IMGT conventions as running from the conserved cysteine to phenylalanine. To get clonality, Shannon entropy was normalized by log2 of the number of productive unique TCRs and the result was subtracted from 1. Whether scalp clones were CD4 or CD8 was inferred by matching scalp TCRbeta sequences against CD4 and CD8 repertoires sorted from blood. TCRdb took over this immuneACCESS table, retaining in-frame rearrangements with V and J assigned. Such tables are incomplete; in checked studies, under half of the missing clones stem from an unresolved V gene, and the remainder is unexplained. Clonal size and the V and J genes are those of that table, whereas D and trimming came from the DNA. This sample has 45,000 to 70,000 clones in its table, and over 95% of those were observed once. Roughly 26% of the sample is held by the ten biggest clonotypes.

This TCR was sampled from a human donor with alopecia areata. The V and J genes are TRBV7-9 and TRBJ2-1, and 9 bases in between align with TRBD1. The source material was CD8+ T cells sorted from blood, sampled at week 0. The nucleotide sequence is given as TGTGCCAGCAGCTTGCCGGACAGGGGCTACAATGAGCAGTTCTTC. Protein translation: CASSLPDRGYNEQFF.